The T cell receptor beta chain under discussion was sequenced for a study of T cells after yellow fever vaccination. Study results and limitations: Peaking faster, on day 5 versus 15, the secondary response was nonetheless weaker.

As regards this clonotype: Its antigen remains unidentified.

Germline CDR1 is SGHRS and CDR2 is YFSETQ. The length of the CDR3 is 16 residues. V lost 2 bases and J lost 5; bases outside the gene matches: 10. A 5'RACE template-switching step, the method used to make TCR cDNA, added a universal primer site and UMIs. TCRdb reanalysed the 5' RACE reads using MiXCR and keeps one entry per CDR3 protein. The repertoire holds a few hundred thousand distinct CDR3 sequences, with roughly 21% as singletons. The source was PBMCs, collected 15 days after the yellow fever booster vaccination. V and J are TRBV5-1 and TRBJ2-7; 10 bases fit TRBD2. The TCR originated in a man aged 25-45 years who received the YFV17D yellow fever vaccine. CDR3 protein: CASSFLSGRQPDEQYF. CDR3 nucleotide sequence: TGCGCCAGCAGCTTTCTTAGCGGGAGGCAACCGGACGAGCAGTACTTC.